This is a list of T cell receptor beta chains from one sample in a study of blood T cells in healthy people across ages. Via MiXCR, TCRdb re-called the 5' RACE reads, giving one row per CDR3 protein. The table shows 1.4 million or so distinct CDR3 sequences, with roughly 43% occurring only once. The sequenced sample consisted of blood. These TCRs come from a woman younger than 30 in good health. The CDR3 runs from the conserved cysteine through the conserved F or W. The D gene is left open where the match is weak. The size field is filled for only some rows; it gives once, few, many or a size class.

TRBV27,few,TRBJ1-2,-,TGTGCCAGCAGTTTATCGGGGGTCTCTAACTATGGCTACACCTTC,CASSLSGVSNYGYTF
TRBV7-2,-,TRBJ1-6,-,TGTGCCAGCAGCTTAGGTCCCCCAGGGGTTCGGAATTCACCCCTCCACTTT,CASSLGPPGVRNSPLHF
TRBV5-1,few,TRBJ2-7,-,TGCGCCAGCAGCTTTACCGGGACGATTTTGGAGCAGTACTTC,CASSFTGTILEQYF
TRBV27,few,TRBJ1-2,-,TGTGCCAGCAGTTTATCGTCAGGGGAAAGTGGCTACACCTTC,CASSLSSGESGYTF
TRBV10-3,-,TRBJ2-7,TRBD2,TGTGCCATCAGTGAGCTACCTACGGGAGGCACCTACAATGAGCAGTACTTC,CAISELPTGGTYNEQYF
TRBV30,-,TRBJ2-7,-,TGTGCCGGCGGAGACTACGAGCAGTACTTC,CAGGDYEQYF
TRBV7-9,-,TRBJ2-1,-,TGTGCCAGCAGCCCGGGACCAGGGACCCCAGGTGAGCAGTTCTTC,CASSPGPGTPGEQFF
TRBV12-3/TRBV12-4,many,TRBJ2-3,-,TGTGCCAGCAGTTTAGCCGCCAATGGGATGGATACGCAGTATTTT,CASSLAANGMDTQYF
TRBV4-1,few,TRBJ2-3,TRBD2,TGCGCCAGCAGCCTGTGGGGGTTGCGTCTAGCGGATAGCACAGATACGCAGTATTTT,CASSLWGLRLADSTDTQYF
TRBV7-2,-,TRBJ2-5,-,TGTGCCAGCAGCGTAGCAGGGGTTTTTGGAGAGACCCAGTACTTC,CASSVAGVFGETQYF
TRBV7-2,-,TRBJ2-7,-,TGTGCCAGCAGCTTAGCGGACCTCTACGAGCAGTACTTC,CASSLADLYEQYF
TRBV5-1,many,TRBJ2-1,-,TGCGCCAGCAGCTTGGCCTCTAGCGCCTCCTACAATGAGCAGTTCTTC,CASSLASSASYNEQFF
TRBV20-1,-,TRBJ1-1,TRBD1,TGCAGTGCTAGAGTGGGGGTCAGCCGGGACAGGGGGCTTATGAACACTGAAGCTTTCTTT,CSARVGVSRDRGLMNTEAFF
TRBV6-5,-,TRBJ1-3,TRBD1,TGTGCCAGCAGGGGCGACAGGGCAACTGGAAACACCATATATTTT,CASRGDRATGNTIYF
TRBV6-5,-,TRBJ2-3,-,TGTGCCGGCAGTTACTCGAGGGGATTTGGGACAGATACGCAGTATTTT,CAGSYSRGFGTDTQYF
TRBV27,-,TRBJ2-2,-,TGTGCCAGCAGTACCTTAGCTGCCGGGGAGCTGTTTTTT,CASSTLAAGELFF
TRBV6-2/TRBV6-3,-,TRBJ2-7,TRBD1,TGTGCCAGCAGCTCCTCAATCGGGACAGCCTACGAGCAGTACTTC,CASSSSIGTAYEQYF
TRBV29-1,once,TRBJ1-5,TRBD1,TGCAGCGTTGAAGGTACAGGGGGACAGCCCCAGCATTTT,CSVEGTGGQPQHF
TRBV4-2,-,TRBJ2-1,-,TGTGCCAGCAGCCAAGATCGTGGCTCAGCCTTTAATTCCTACAATGAGCAGTTCTTC,CASSQDRGSAFNSYNEQFF
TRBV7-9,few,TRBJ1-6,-,TGTGCCAGCAGCGAAACGACAGGAGTTAATTCACCCCTCCACTTT,CASSETTGVNSPLHF
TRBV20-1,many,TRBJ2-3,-,TGCAGTGCGCGCACAGATACGCAGTATTTT,CSARTDTQYF
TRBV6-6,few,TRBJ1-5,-,TGTGCCAGCAGCCCTGGACTCCGCCGGGGGAGCAATCAGCCCCAGCATTTT,CASSPGLRRGSNQPQHF
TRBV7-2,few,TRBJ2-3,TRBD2,TGTGCCAGCAGTTTAGGCGGAGCTAGCGGGGGCACAGATACGCAGTATTTT,CASSLGGASGGTDTQYF
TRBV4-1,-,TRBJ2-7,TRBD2,TGCGCCAGCAGCCAAGGGCGCTCGGGAGGGCCTTACGAGCAGTACTTC,CASSQGRSGGPYEQYF
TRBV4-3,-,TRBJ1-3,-,TGCGCCAGCAGCCAAGATTGGACAGAAAGGGGAAACACCATATATTTT,CASSQDWTERGNTIYF
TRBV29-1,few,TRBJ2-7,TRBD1,TGCAGCGTTGTCCGGACAGGCACCTACGAGCAGTACTTC,CSVVRTGTYEQYF
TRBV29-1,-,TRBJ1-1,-,TGCAGCCCCCGGAGGGGGGGAAACACTGAAGCTTTCTTT,CSPRRGGNTEAFF
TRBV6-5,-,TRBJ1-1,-,TGTGCCAGCATGGGTATATTGAACACTGAAGCTTTCTTT,CASMGILNTEAFF
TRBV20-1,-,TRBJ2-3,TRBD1,TGCAGTGCGCCGGACAGGGGACCAGATACGCAGTATTTT,CSAPDRGPDTQYF
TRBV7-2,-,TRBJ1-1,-,TGTGCCAGCAGTACCCGGCCTAAGAACACTGAAGCTTTCTTT,CASSTRPKNTEAFF
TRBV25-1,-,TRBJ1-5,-,TGTGCCAGCAGTGACCCCGACGGAAATCAGCCCCAGCATTTT,CASSDPDGNQPQHF
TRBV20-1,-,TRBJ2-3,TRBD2,TGCAGTGCTAGTTTAGGGCCTAGCGGGGGTACGCAGTATTTT,CSASLGPSGGTQYF
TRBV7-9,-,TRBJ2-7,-,TGTGCCAGCAACCCCCTGTCGGCAGGGGAGCCCTACGAGCAGTACTTC,CASNPLSAGEPYEQYF
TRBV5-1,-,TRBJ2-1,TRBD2,TGCGCCAGCAGCTTGGTGGCGGGGGGGCTAACCTACAATGAGCAGTTCTTC,CASSLVAGGLTYNEQFF
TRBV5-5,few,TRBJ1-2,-,TGTGCCAGCAGCTTCCTAAAAACCGATGGCTACACCTTC,CASSFLKTDGYTF
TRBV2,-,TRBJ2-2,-,TGTGCCAGCAGGGGGGGGCTAGCGGTCCTTACCGGGGAGCTGTTTTTT,CASRGGLAVLTGELFF
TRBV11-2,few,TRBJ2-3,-,TGTGCCAGCAGCTCGGACTGGACAAGCACAGATACGCAGTATTTT,CASSSDWTSTDTQYF
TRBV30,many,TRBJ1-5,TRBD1,TGTGCCTGGAGTGAGGGACAGGGGGTCAATCAGCCCCAGCATTTT,CAWSEGQGVNQPQHF
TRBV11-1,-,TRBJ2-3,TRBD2,TGTGCCAGCAGCTTCGCCGCCGGGGGGGCAGATACGCAGTATTTT,CASSFAAGGADTQYF
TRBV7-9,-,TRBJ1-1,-,TGTGCCAGTAGCATCGAGGGTAGCACTGAAGCTTTCTTT,CASSIEGSTEAFF
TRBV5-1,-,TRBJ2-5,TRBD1,TGCGCCAGCAGCTTTAGCGGACAGGGATTGGAGACCCAGTACTTC,CASSFSGQGLETQYF
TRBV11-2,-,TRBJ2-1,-,TGTGCCAGCAGCTTAGATCCAGGACTGCTGCGTGAGCAGTTCTTC,CASSLDPGLLREQFF
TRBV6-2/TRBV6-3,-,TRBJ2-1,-,TGTGCCAGTGGACCCTGGAGGAAAAACGAGCAGTTCTTC,CASGPWRKNEQFF
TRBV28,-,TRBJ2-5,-,TGTGCCAGCCGACGAACAGAGACCCAGTACTTC,CASRRTETQYF